The 30 T cell receptor beta chains reported below all come from one sample, sequenced in a study of T cell responses to AZD1222 COVID-19 vaccine. Sequencing used immunoSEQ multiplex PCR; TCRdb keeps in-frame clones, though not all of them. This table holds about 200,000 clones, 90% to 95% found once. Sequenced here: peripheral blood, sampled 28 days after the second dose of the MenACWY control vaccine. Source of these receptors: an adult who received the MenACWY meningococcal vaccine as a control.

The J gene is TRBJ1-3, the V gene TRBV28; 8 bases are shared with TRBD1. Trimming removed 3 bases from V and 3 bases from J; junction bases left unmatched: 7. Germline V gives CDR1 MDHEN, CDR2 SYDVKM. The CDR3 totals 16 residues. This CDR3 is CASSFTRGLFGNTIYF. The CDR3 coding sequence is TGTGCCAGCAGTTTTACCAGGGGGCTATTTGGAAACACCATATATTTT.

The V call is TRBV29-1, the J call TRBJ2-4; TRBD2 matches 9 bases. Germline lookup yields CDR1 SQVTM and CDR2 ANQGSEA. Germline trimming cut 4 bases from V and 7 bases from J; bases unmatched to any gene: 14. This CDR3 spans 16 amino acids. The CDR3 protein is CSVAGEGSGRLNIQYF. CDR3 sequence (DNA): TGCAGCGTTGCTGGTGAGGGTAGCGGGAGATTGAACATTCAGTACTTC.

The chain employs TRBV5-6 and TRBJ1-5, with D unclear. CDR1 and CDR2 (germline): SGHDT, YYEEEE. The CDR3 has 16 residues. Trimming shortened V by 0 bases and J by 1 base, and 11 bases separated the two germline ends. In DNA, the CDR3 is TGTGCCAGCAGCTTGGAAGGACCTAGAAGCAATCAGCCCCAGCATTTT. This gives the protein CASSLEGPRSNQPQHF.

This clone was found once. The junction departs from germline at one end; a sequencing error may be responsible. The chain combines TRBV11-2 with TRBJ2-7, with TRBD2 matching 8 bases. In germline, CDR1 is SGHAT, CDR2 FQNNGV. This CDR3 has 14 amino acids. Here the CDR3 DNA reads TGTGCCAGCAGCCCCCCCGGGCTAGCGGGCGCTGGGAACTTC. Its protein is CASSPPGLAGAGNF.

This sequence joins TRBV13 and TRBJ1-1; TRBD1 might be the D (5 bases). CDR1 and CDR2 (germline): PRHDT, FYEKMQ (reference sequence). This CDR3 spans 14 amino acids. V was clipped by 2 bases and J by 4 bases, with 11 bases between them. The CDR3 here is CASSLRTSGTEAFF. The CDR3 nucleotides read TGTGCCAGCAGCTTAAGGACATCGGGCACTGAAGCTTTCTTT.

The chain carries TRBV7-3 and TRBJ2-7; the match to TRBD2 covers 7 bases. Trimming removed 5 bases from V and 2 bases from J; junction bases left unmatched: 9. There are 15 residues in the CDR3. CDR1 SGHTA and CDR2 FQGTGA come from the germline V gene. Here the CDR3 reads CASSPSGGRPYEQYF. The CDR3 DNA sequence: TGTGCCAGCAGCCCCTCGGGAGGAAGACCCTACGAGCAGTACTTC.

Of note for this clone: Mismatch with germline at one junction end may stem from a read error. The chain couples TRBV7-7 to TRBJ1-2; D unresolved. This CDR3 spans 16 amino acids. Germline-derived CDR1 and CDR2 are SSHAT and FNYEAQ (reference sequence). The CDR3 is CASSLGGSVPPYGYTF. CDR3 sequence (DNA): TGTGCTAGCAGCTTAGGTGGCAGTGTACCACCCTATGGCTACACCTTC.

The chain is built from TRBV27 and TRBJ2-7; D possibly corresponds to TRBD1 (6 bases). Germline-derived CDR1 and CDR2 are MNHEY and SMNVEV (reference sequence). V lost 3 bases to trimming and J lost 6 bases, with 12 bases between them. This CDR3 spans 13 amino acids. CDR3 sequence (DNA): TGTGCCAGCAGTTTTCGACAGGCCTCCGAGCAGTACTTC. Translating it yields CASSFRQASEQYF.

Comment on this clone: Other nucleotide sequences in the sample specify the same CDR3. This sequence joins TRBV19 and TRBJ1-5, with D maybe TRBD1 (6 bases). The V end was cut by 9 bases, the J end by 2 bases, with 8 bases between. This CDR3 contains 12 residues. The germline CDR1 and CDR2 sequences are LNHDA and SQIVND (reference sequence). The CDR3 nucleotides read TGTGCCAGCCGACAGGGCAATCAGCCCCAGCATTTT. Translating gives CASRQGNQPQHF.

This rearrangement joins TRBV14 to TRBJ2-2, with a possible D match to TRBD2 (5 bases). The CDR3 runs to 12 residues. From germline, CDR1 is SGHDN and CDR2 FVKESK. V lost 4 bases to trimming and J lost 5 bases, with 5 bases between them. The CDR3 DNA sequence: TGTGCCAGCAGCCGAGGGACCGGGGAGCTGTTTTTT. It encodes CASSRGTGELFF.

The V call is TRBV2, the J call TRBJ1-1, with D possibly being TRBD1 (5 bases). The CDR3 consists of 13 residues. CDR1 is SNHLY and CDR2 is FYNNEI in the germline V gene. V lost 6 bases to trimming and J lost 3 bases, with 11 bases between them. As DNA, the CDR3 is TGTGCCAGCAGGATGGACACATACACTGAAGCTTTCTTT. Protein: CASRMDTYTEAFF.

The rearrangement uses TRBV27 and TRBJ2-6; the D gene is possibly TRBD1 (6 bases). There are 17 residues in the CDR3. V shed 4 bases and J shed 1 base, with 14 bases lying between them. The germline CDR1 and CDR2 sequences are MNHEY and SMNVEV (reference sequence). CDR3 nucleotides: TGTGCCAGCAGTTCCTGGCTACAGGGTTCTGGGGCCAACGTCCTGACTTTC. Protein: CASSSWLQGSGANVLTF.

V is TRBV7-9 and J is TRBJ1-1; D is unresolved. Germline-derived CDR1 and CDR2 are SEHNR and FQNEAQ (reference sequence). Trimming stripped 3 bases from V and 2 bases from J, with 10 bases between. This CDR3 is 14 amino acids long. CDR3 amino acids: CASSFAAGNTEAFF. The DNA of the CDR3 is TGTGCCAGCAGCTTTGCAGCCGGAAACACTGAAGCTTTCTTT. Together with reference TRBV7-9 and TRBJ1-1, the CDR3 gives the full variable domain: DTGVSQNPRHKITKRGQNVTFRCDPISEHNRLYWYRQTLGQGPEFLTYFQNEAQLEKSRLLSDRFSAERPKGSFSTLEIQRTEQGDSAMYLCASSFAAGNTEAFFGQGTRLTVV.

This clone has more than one count but fewer than ten. The rearrangement joins TRBV11-2 to TRBJ2-7; D unresolved. V lost 1 base to trimming and J lost 3 bases, with 10 bases between them. Germline CDR1 SGHAT, CDR2 FQNNGV. The CDR3 is 14 residues long. CDR3 sequence: CASSLGNKGYEQYF. Written as DNA, the CDR3 is TGTGCCAGCAGCTTAGGGAATAAAGGCTACGAGCAGTACTTC.

CDR3 in amino acids: CASSTPVVEQFF. The CDR3 nucleotides are TGTGCCAGCAGTACACCAGTTGTTGAGCAGTTCTTC. V is TRBV28 and J is TRBJ2-1; D not certain. The length of the CDR3 is 12 residues. V gave up 5 bases and J gave up 9 bases, with 11 bases separating them. Germline lookup yields CDR1 MDHEN and CDR2 SYDVKM.

As concerns this clone: This same CDR3 is encoded by further DNA sequences in the sample. The chain uses TRBV20-1 and TRBJ1-1; D ambiguous. This CDR3 has 10 residues. Trimming removed 4 bases from V and 6 bases from J, with 6 bases in between. Looked up from germline, CDR1 is DFQATT and CDR2 is SNEGSKA (reference sequence). CDR3 nucleotide sequence: TGCAGTGCTAAGAGGGCTGAAGCTTTCTTT. It is translated as CSAKRAEAFF.

The V and J genes are TRBV9 and TRBJ1-6; 8 positions match TRBD1. Germline V gene lookup returns CDR1 SGDLS and CDR2 YYNGEE. Losses at the gene ends were 3 bases for V and 5 bases for J; bases not matched to a gene: 1. The CDR3 covers 14 residues. CDR3 coding DNA: TGTGCCAGCAGCGCGGGACAGGATAATTCACCCCTCCACTTT. Translation gives CASSAGQDNSPLHF.

The chain recombines TRBV28 with TRBJ2-5; tentatively, D is TRBD1 or TRBD2 (6 bases each). The CDR3 contains 13 residues. CDR1 MDHEN and CDR2 SYDVKM come from the germline V gene. CDR3 in amino acids: CAIARGLRETQYF. CDR3 DNA sequence: TGTGCTATTGCACGGGGGCTCCGAGAGACCCAGTACTTC. Complete variable domain (other parts from reference TRBV28 and TRBJ2-5): DVKVTQSSRYLVKRTGEKVFLECVQDMDHENMFWYRQDPGLGLRLIYFSYDVKMKEKGDIPEGYSVSREKKERFSLILESASTNQTSMYLCAIARGLRETQYFGPGTRLLVL.

This clone showed up just once. The chain combines TRBV20-1 with TRBJ2-7; 7 positions agree with TRBD1. The V gene end was trimmed by 3 bases and the J gene end by 0 bases; junction bases not matched to a gene: 5. This CDR3 contains 14 residues. Germline-derived CDR1 and CDR2 are DFQATT and SNEGSKA (reference sequence). The CDR3 region is CSASRDRVSYEQYF. The CDR3 DNA is TGCAGTGCTAGTAGGGACAGAGTCTCCTACGAGCAGTACTTC.

The gene calls are TRBV6-5 and TRBJ2-7, with D maybe TRBD2 (6 bases). V lost 0 bases, J lost 2 bases, and 11 bases lay in between. The CDR3 is 15 amino acids. Germline CDR1 MNHEY, CDR2 SVGAGI. Written as DNA, the CDR3 is TGTGCCAGCAGTTACTCGGCGGGAATTGCCTACGAGCAGTACTTC. It specifies CASSYSAGIAYEQYF.

V and J are TRBV5-6 and TRBJ1-1; 7 bases align to TRBD1. V was clipped by 3 bases and J by 4 bases; unmatched bases: 3. Per germline, CDR1 SGHDT and CDR2 YYEEEE. CDR3 length: 13 residues. CDR3 amino acids: CASSWQGGTEAFF. CDR3 coding DNA: TGTGCCAGCAGCTGGCAGGGGGGCACTGAAGCTTTCTTT.

The J gene is TRBJ2-7, the V gene TRBV12-3 or TRBV12-4, with D possibly being TRBD2 (5 bases). The CDR3 is 13 amino acids. V shed 5 bases and J shed 9 bases, with 17 bases lying between them. The CDR3 bases are TGTGCCAGCAGTGGGCTAGCAGTCCCCCTGCAGTACTTC. Its protein product is CASSGLAVPLQYF.

The chain carries TRBV7-9 and TRBJ1-1, with 7 bases lining up with TRBD1. The CDR3 runs 15 residues. Germline V gene data show CDR1 as SEHNR and CDR2 as FQNEAQ (reference sequence). V trimming: 4 bases; J trimming: 7 bases; junction bases outside the gene matches: 12. This chain's CDR3 is CASSSWAGTAGEAFF. CDR3 coding DNA: TGTGCCAGCAGCTCCTGGGCCGGGACAGCGGGTGAAGCTTTCTTT.

V is TRBV7-8 and J is TRBJ1-2, with D unresolved. Trimming took 5 bases from V and 4 from J, leaving 11 bases between them. The CDR3 is 13 residues long. Germline V lookup: CDR1 SGHVS, CDR2 FQNEAQ. The CDR3 spells CASSPRTTYGYTF. CDR3 in DNA: TGTGCCAGCAGCCCCAGGACTACCTATGGCTACACCTTC.

The V call is TRBV4-1, the J call TRBJ2-1; 7 nucleotides agree with TRBD2. This CDR3 spans 17 amino acids. Unmatched junction bases numbered 10, after V lost 0 bases and J lost 5 bases. Per the germline V gene, CDR1 is MGHRA and CDR2 is YSYEKL. DNA for the CDR3: TGCGCCAGCAGCCAAGAGAGAGGTCTAGCGGTCAACAATGAGCAGTTCTTC. Residues: CASSQERGLAVNNEQFF.

This clone was picked up one time. Here the CDR3 reads CASSKTGGYGYTF. The CDR3 coding sequence is TGTGCCAGCAGCAAGACAGGGGGGTATGGCTACACCTTC. This chain joins TRBV3-1 (or the pseudogene TRBV3-2) and TRBJ1-2, with 9 bases that match TRBD1. Germline V gene data show CDR1 as LGHDT and CDR2 as YNNKEL (reference sequence). This CDR3 has 13 residues. Germline trimming cut 5 bases from V and 5 bases from J; bases unmatched to any gene: 3.

The rearrangement uses TRBV30 and TRBJ1-1, with 10 bases matching TRBD1. Germline lookup yields CDR1 GTSNPN and CDR2 SVGIG (reference sequence). Unmatched junction bases numbered 8, after V lost 1 base and J lost 6 bases. This CDR3 spans 15 amino acids. The CDR3 DNA reads as TGTGCCTGGAGTGGAGCCGACAGGGGGCCGGCTGAAGCTTTCTTT. Protein product: CAWSGADRGPAEAFF.

The rearrangement joins TRBV18 to TRBJ2-5; TRBD2 is a possible D gene (5 bases). Looked up from germline, CDR1 is KGHSH and CDR2 is LQKENI. This CDR3 is built from 15 residues. Trimming cost V 3 bases and J 4 bases, with 15 bases left between them. The CDR3: CASSPLSPAGETQYF. CDR3 nucleotide sequence: TGTGCCAGCTCACCTCTATCCCCGGCGGGAGAGACCCAGTACTTC.

The rearrangement uses TRBV28 and TRBJ1-5; 7 nucleotides align to TRBD1. This CDR3 comprises 15 residues. In germline, CDR1 is MDHEN, CDR2 SYDVKM. V lost 7 bases and J lost 5; bases outside the gene matches: 11. The CDR3 coding sequence is TGTGCCAGCACCTGGAGTCAGGGGGAGTATCAGCCCCAGCATTTT. Encoded protein: CASTWSQGEYQPQHF.

This sequence joins TRBV6-2 or TRBV6-3 and TRBJ2-1, with 14 bases lining up with TRBD2. CDR1 is MNHEY, CDR2 SVGEGT, per germline. The CDR3 is 16 amino acids. Trimming took 2 bases from V and 7 from J; bases not matched to a gene: 4. CDR3 DNA sequence: TGTGCCAGCAGTTACCCCGGACTAGCGGGAGGAAATGAGCAGTTCTTC. The encoded protein is CASSYPGLAGGNEQFF.